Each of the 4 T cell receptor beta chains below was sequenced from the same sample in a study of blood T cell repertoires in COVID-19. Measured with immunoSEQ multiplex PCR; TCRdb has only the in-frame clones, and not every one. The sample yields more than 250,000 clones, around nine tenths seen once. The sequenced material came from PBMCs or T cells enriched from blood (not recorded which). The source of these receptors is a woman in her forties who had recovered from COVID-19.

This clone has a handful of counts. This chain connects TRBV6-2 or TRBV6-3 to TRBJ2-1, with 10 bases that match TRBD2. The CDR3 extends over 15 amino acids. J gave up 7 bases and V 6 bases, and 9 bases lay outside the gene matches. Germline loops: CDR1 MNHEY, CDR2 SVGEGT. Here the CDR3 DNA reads TGTGCCAGCAGCAAAGCCAGCGGGAGGGGTAATGAGCAGTTCTTC. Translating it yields CASSKASGRGNEQFF.

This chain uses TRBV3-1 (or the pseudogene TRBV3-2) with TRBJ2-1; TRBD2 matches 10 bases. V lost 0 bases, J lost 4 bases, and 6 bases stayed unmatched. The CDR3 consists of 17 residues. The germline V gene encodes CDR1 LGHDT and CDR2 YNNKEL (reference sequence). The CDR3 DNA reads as TGTGCCAGCAGCCAAGAAGTTGGGACTAGCGAATACAATGAGCAGTTCTTC. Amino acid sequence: CASSQEVGTSEYNEQFF.

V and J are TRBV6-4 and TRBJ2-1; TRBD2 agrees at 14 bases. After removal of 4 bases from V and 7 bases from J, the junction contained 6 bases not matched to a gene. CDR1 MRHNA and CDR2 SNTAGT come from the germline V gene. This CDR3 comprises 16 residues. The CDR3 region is CASSARLAGGPNEQFF. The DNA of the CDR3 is TGTGCCAGCAGTGCTCGACTAGCGGGAGGGCCAAATGAGCAGTTCTTC.

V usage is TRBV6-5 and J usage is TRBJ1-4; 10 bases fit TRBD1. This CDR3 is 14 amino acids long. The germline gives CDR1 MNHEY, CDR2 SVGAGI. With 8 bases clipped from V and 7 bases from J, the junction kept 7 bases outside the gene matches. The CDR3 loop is CASSGTGASEKLFF. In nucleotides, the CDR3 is TGTGCCAGCTCCGGGACAGGGGCGAGTGAAAAACTGTTTTTT.